What follows are 32 T cell receptor beta chains derived from one specimen sequenced in a study of beta chain features in type 1 diabetes. Isolated RNA was reverse transcribed in full, so expressed TCRB transcripts were sequenced. Data came from immunoSEQ multiplex PCR; TCRdb stores just in-frame clones and leaves some out. This sample has 300,000 to 400,000 clones, with roughly 8% found just once. Sequencing was performed on central memory CD4+ T cells from blood. The receptors were sampled from a young woman in good health.

This clone was recorded a few times. The rearrangement joins TRBV18 to TRBJ2-5, with unresolved D. This CDR3 is built from 13 residues. Trimming took off 1 base at V and 3 bases at J, with 6 bases between the two ends. CDR1 and CDR2 from the germline V gene are KGHSH and LQKENI. Written as DNA, the CDR3 is TGTGCCAGCTCACCACATCGAAAAGAGACCCAGTACTTC. Its translation is CASSPHRKETQYF.

Many counts were recorded for this clone. V is TRBV11-1 and J is TRBJ2-5; no clear D gene. The CDR3 is 17 amino acids. Germline V gene data show CDR1 as SGHAT and CDR2 as FQDESV (reference sequence). V lost 5 bases, J lost 2 bases, and 21 bases lay in between. The CDR3 region is CASSPQIQGSRQETQYF. The CDR3 coding sequence is TGTGCCAGCAGCCCGCAGATTCAAGGGTCCCGACAAGAGACCCAGTACTTC.

J is TRBJ2-5 and V is TRBV11-2; maybe TRBD1 (6 bases). The length of the CDR3 is 16 residues. CDR1 is SGHAT and CDR2 is FQNNGV in the germline V gene. V lost 6 bases and J lost 5, with 22 bases in between. CDR3 residues: CASSSNLGPRGETQYF. CDR3 bases: TGTGCCAGCAGTTCAAATTTGGGACCAAGGGGGGAGACCCAGTACTTC.

This clone was observed a handful of times. The chain employs TRBV7-8 and TRBJ2-2, with unresolved D. V was cut by 5 bases and J by 2 bases, with 15 bases left in between. CDR1 SGHVS and CDR2 FQNEAQ come from the germline V gene. CDR3 length: 16 amino acids. The CDR3 DNA reads TGTGCCAGCAGCCCCCCCGGGCTCATTAACACCGGGGAGCTGTTTTTT. Protein product: CASSPPGLINTGELFF.

This clone turned up a few times. One end of the junction does not line up with germline, which may come from a read error. The genes are TRBV5-4 and TRBJ2-5; D is possibly TRBD2 (5 bases). CDR1 SGHNT and CDR2 YYREEE come from the germline V gene (reference sequence). The CDR3 has 14 amino acids. CDR3 protein: CASSQGPGWETQYF. Written as DNA, the CDR3 is TGCGCCAGCAGCCAAGGGCCGGGATGGGAGACCCAGTACTTC.

A few counts support this clone. The V call is TRBV4-2, the J call TRBJ1-4, with 8 positions matching TRBD1. The CDR3 has 15 residues. Trimming at V came to 2 bases and at J to 8 bases, leaving 7 bases not matched to a gene. Germline V gives CDR1 LGHNA, CDR2 YNFKEQ. As DNA, the CDR3 is TGTGCCAGCAGCCAAATCCAGGGGGCACGCGAAAAACTGTTTTTT. Translating it yields CASSQIQGAREKLFF.

This chain links TRBV4-3 with TRBJ2-7; TRBD1 agrees at 8 bases. Germline V gives CDR1 LGHNA, CDR2 YSLEER. J lost 2 bases, V lost 4 bases, and 16 bases had no gene match. This CDR3 comprises 18 residues. CDR3 sequence reads: CASSRKVGTGHGTYEQYF. The CDR3 DNA is TGCGCCAGCAGCCGCAAGGTGGGGACAGGACATGGAACCTACGAGCAGTACTTC.

Only a few counts were recorded for this clone. The V call is TRBV7-9, the J call TRBJ2-2; maybe TRBD1 (5 bases). Trimming cost V 8 bases and J 2 bases, with 12 bases left between them. CDR1 is SEHNR and CDR2 is FQNEAQ in the germline V gene (reference sequence). The CDR3 is made up of 14 amino acids. The CDR3 spells CASGTGANTGELFF. The CDR3 region has the DNA TGTGCCAGCGGCACTGGGGCTAACACCGGGGAGCTGTTTTTT.

This chain links TRBV10-3 with TRBJ1-2; D is possibly TRBD1 (5 bases). V was trimmed by 3 bases and J by 0 bases, leaving 14 bases between them. Germline CDR1 is ENHRY and CDR2 is SYGVKD. This CDR3 has 16 amino acids. CDR3 nucleotides: TGTGCCATCAGTGAAGGGGCAGCGCTAACTAACTATGGCTACACCTTC. This translates into CAISEGAALTNYGYTF.

The V gene is TRBV7-2, the J gene TRBJ2-6; no firm D call. The CDR3 loop spans 13 amino acids. CDR1 and CDR2 (germline): SGHTA, FQGNSA. V lost 1 base and J lost 7, with 5 bases in between. Here the CDR3 reads CASSLGGANVLTF. Here the CDR3 DNA reads TGTGCCAGCAGCTTAGGTGGTGCCAACGTCCTGACTTTC.

This clone was observed a handful of times. Different DNA sequences within this sample yield the same CDR3. The V gene is TRBV9, the J gene TRBJ2-3; no clear D gene. With 0 bases removed from V and 3 bases from J, the gap between germline ends came to 5 bases. Per the germline V gene, CDR1 is SGDLS and CDR2 is YYNGEE. The CDR3 runs to 13 residues. The CDR3 DNA reads TGTGCCAGCAGCGTAGGGCCTACAGATACGCAGTATTTT. Residues: CASSVGPTDTQYF.

This clone was seen repeatedly, ten times or more. The DNA for the CDR3 is TGTGCCAGCAGCAAGCTACAGGGCTCTGGGGCCAACGTCCTGACTTTC. This sequence encodes CASSKLQGSGANVLTF. The J gene is TRBJ2-6, the V gene TRBV27; D is possibly TRBD1 (6 bases). The germline gives CDR1 MNHEY, CDR2 SMNVEV (reference sequence). The CDR3 has 16 residues. The V end lost 6 bases, the J end lost 0 bases, and 12 bases lay between the germline ends.

The chain links TRBV7-9 to TRBJ2-5; 7 bases line up with TRBD1. After removal of 0 bases from V and 1 base from J, the junction contained 5 bases not matched to a gene. The CDR3 spans 16 residues. The germline V gene has CDR1 SEHNR and CDR2 FQNEAQ (reference sequence). This CDR3 reads CASSLAGAGGQETQYF. DNA for the CDR3: TGTGCCAGCAGCTTAGCCGGAGCAGGGGGCCAAGAGACCCAGTACTTC.

This clone was detected only a few times. The chain uses TRBV7-3 and TRBJ2-2; no definite D call. The CDR3 contains 16 residues. The germline V and J ends were trimmed by 2 bases and 1 base, with 11 bases remaining between them. From germline, CDR1 is SGHTA and CDR2 FQGTGA. The CDR3 sequence is CASSLGSGWNTGELFF. The CDR3 DNA is TGTGCCAGCAGCTTAGGATCCGGGTGGAACACCGGGGAGCTGTTTTTT. The full variable domain, its missing parts supplied by reference TRBV7-3 and TRBJ2-2, is GAGVSQTPSNKVTEKGKYVELRCDPISGHTALYWYRQSLGQGPEFLIYFQGTGAADDSGLPNDRFFAVRPEGSVSTLKIQRTERGDSAVYLCASSLGSGWNTGELFFGEGSRLTVL.

The chain couples TRBV7-6 to TRBJ2-1; D remains unclear. V was shortened by 2 bases and J by 8 bases, with 13 bases between the two germline ends. The CDR3 contains 14 residues. Germline V lookup: CDR1 SGHVS, CDR2 FNYEAQ. CDR3 sequence reads: CASSLRPDSDEQFF. CDR3 bases: TGTGCCAGCAGCTTAAGGCCCGACTCCGATGAGCAGTTCTTC.

This clone was counted many times. The chain employs TRBV2 and TRBJ2-2, with D possibly matching TRBD2 (6 bases). Germline values: CDR1 SNHLY, CDR2 FYNNEI. The V end lost 3 bases, the J end lost 0 bases, and 8 bases lay between the germline ends. This CDR3 spans 15 amino acids. CDR3 sequence reads: CASSDRGTNTGELFF. The CDR3 DNA is TGTGCCAGCAGTGACCGCGGGACGAACACCGGGGAGCTGTTTTTT.

Comments on this clone: A much bigger clone sits one base away, suggesting this may be a read error. The chain combines TRBV7-2 with TRBJ2-2, with D hard to call. The V gene lost 2 bases and the J gene lost 1 base, with 5 bases spanning the gap. The CDR3 has 14 residues. The V gene's germline CDR1 is SGHTA and CDR2 FQGNSA. CDR3 residues: CASSLKGNTGELFF. DNA of the CDR3: TGTGCCAGCAGCTTAAAGGGGAACACCGGGGAGCTGTTTTTT.

This clone has a count of ten or more. The chain carries TRBV4-3 and TRBJ2-1; 7 bases are a match to TRBD2. Germline CDR1 reads LGHNA; CDR2 reads YSLEER. The CDR3 runs to 17 residues. Trimming took 3 bases from V and 2 from J; bases not matched to a gene: 10. The CDR3 sequence: CASSQLAGQAPYNEQFF. The DNA for the CDR3 is TGCGCCAGCAGCCAGTTAGCGGGCCAGGCCCCCTACAATGAGCAGTTCTTC.

With respect to this clone: A much larger clone lies a single base off, so this may be a read error. The rearrangement uses TRBV4-2 and TRBJ2-1; D is unresolved. The V end was cut by 5 bases, the J end by 4 bases, with 9 bases between. The CDR3 has 13 amino acids. Germline assignment: CDR1 LGHNA and CDR2 YNFKEQ. For the CDR3, the DNA is TGTGCCAGCAGCTTAGGAATGTACAATGAGCAGTTCTTC. Translating it yields CASSLGMYNEQFF.

V gene TRBV20-1 combines with J gene TRBJ2-7; the D gene is possibly TRBD2 (5 bases). CDR1 and CDR2 (germline): DFQATT, SNEGSKA (reference sequence). This CDR3 has 10 amino acids. The CDR3 DNA reads TGCAGCGGACTGGACTACGAGCAGTACTTC. As protein: CSGLDYEQYF.

This clone has a handful of counts. V gene TRBV25-1 combines with J gene TRBJ2-1, with D possibly matching TRBD2 (6 bases). Trimming took off 6 bases at V and 3 bases at J, with 15 bases between the two ends. CDR3 length equals 15 residues. Per germline, CDR1 MGHDK and CDR2 SYGVNS. The CDR3 here is CASRGTRQGYNEQFF. The CDR3 bases are TGTGCCAGCAGAGGGACTCGCCAGGGCTACAATGAGCAGTTCTTC.

This clone was detected many times. V and J are TRBV28 and TRBJ2-2; D unclear. The CDR3 spans 11 residues. Trimming cost V 6 bases and J 11 bases, with 10 bases left between them. Germline V gene data show CDR1 as MDHEN and CDR2 as SYDVKM. CDR3 amino acids: CASSSLLELFF. Here the CDR3 DNA reads TGTGCCAGCAGCTCCCTTCTCGAGCTGTTTTTT.

This clone was detected a few times. The rearrangement links TRBV19 to TRBJ2-1; no clear D gene. The V gene lost 5 bases and the J gene lost 4 bases, with 9 bases spanning the gap. The CDR3 is 13 amino acids. The germline V gene has CDR1 LNHDA and CDR2 SQIVND (reference sequence). CDR3 amino acids: CASSRARYNEQFF. In DNA, the CDR3 is TGTGCCAGTAGTCGGGCCAGATACAATGAGCAGTTCTTC.

This clone was counted only a few times. This chain connects TRBV5-1 to TRBJ2-7; D is tentatively TRBD1 or TRBD2 (5 bases each). This CDR3 comprises 14 residues. Deletions cut 0 bases from V and 1 base from J, with 8 bases between. Germline V CDR1 and CDR2: SGHRS, YFSETQ. The CDR3 protein is CASSLGGASYEQYF. The CDR3 bases are TGCGCCAGCAGCTTGGGAGGGGCTTCCTACGAGCAGTACTTC. The full variable domain, in which reference TRBV5-1 and TRBJ2-7 provide the parts outside the CDR3, is KAGVTQTPRYLIKTRGQQVTLSCSPISGHRSVSWYQQTPGQGLQFLFEYFSETQRNKGNFPGRFSGRQFSNSRSEMNVSTLELGDSALYLCASSLGGASYEQYFGPGTRLTVT.

This clone appeared a few times. This chain uses TRBV20-1 with TRBJ2-1; a weak D match, TRBD2 (5 bases). Trimming took 7 bases from V and 6 from J, leaving 10 bases between them. There are 11 residues in the CDR3. Germline CDR1 is DFQATT and CDR2 is SNEGSKA (reference sequence). CDR3 loop: CSGVLANEQFF. The CDR3 nucleotides read TGCAGTGGGGTGCTAGCCAATGAGCAGTTCTTC.

This clone was found many times. A much larger clonotype is one base distant, so this may be a read error. Distinct nucleotide sequences in the sample also encode this CDR3. This chain uses TRBV27 with TRBJ1-5, with a tentative D call TRBD1 (5 bases). This CDR3 is 13 amino acids long. The V and J ends lost 1 base and 5 bases respectively, with 6 bases between them. The germline CDR1 and CDR2 sequences are MNHEY and SMNVEV (reference sequence). CDR3 in amino acids: CASSLLGDQPQHF. CDR3 bases: TGTGCCAGCAGTTTATTGGGGGATCAGCCCCAGCATTTT.

This chain connects TRBV11-2 to TRBJ1-3; D remains unclear. The V end was cut by 3 bases, the J end by 6 bases, with 9 bases between. This CDR3 is 13 amino acids long. The germline CDR1 and CDR2 sequences are SGHAT and FQNNGV. CDR3 loop: CASSFSELNTIYF. The CDR3 DNA is TGTGCCAGCAGCTTCAGTGAACTAAACACCATATATTTT.

This clone turned up a few times. V is TRBV21-1 and J is TRBJ2-6; the table's D call, TRBD1, has no DNA check behind it. TRBV21-1 is an annotated pseudogene. CDR3 length equals 14 residues. CDR3 region: CASSRQTGANVLTF. CDR3 nucleotide sequence: TGTGCCAGCAGCAGGCAGACTGGGGCCAACGTCCTGACTTTC.

This chain uses TRBV18 with TRBJ2-1; 8 bases map to TRBD2. Trimming cost V 2 bases and J 1 base; bases outside gene matches: 7. The CDR3 loop spans 17 amino acids. The germline V gene encodes CDR1 KGHSH and CDR2 LQKENI. As DNA, the CDR3 is TGTGCCAGCTCACCAGCGGGGGGCACGGTTTCCTACAATGAGCAGTTCTTC. Translating it yields CASSPAGGTVSYNEQFF.

A few counts support this clone. The chain employs TRBV9 and TRBJ2-7; D is undetermined. Trimming removed 0 bases from V and 4 bases from J, with 17 bases in between. The CDR3 has 16 residues. Germline V gene lookup returns CDR1 SGDLS and CDR2 YYNGEE. The CDR3 protein is CASSVAARSSVYEQYF. CDR3 coding DNA: TGTGCCAGCAGCGTAGCTGCGAGAAGCTCTGTATACGAGCAGTACTTC.

Written as DNA, the CDR3 is TGCGCCAGCAGCCCGGGACAGGGGAGTAAGGACACTGAAGCTTTCTTT. This gives the protein CASSPGQGSKDTEAFF. The V gene is TRBV5-1, the J gene TRBJ1-1; 10 positions match TRBD1. The CDR3 length is 16 residues. CDR1 is SGHRS, CDR2 YFSETQ, per germline. Trimming at V came to 4 bases and at J to 3 bases, leaving 9 bases not matched to a gene.

There are a few counts of this clone. This chain links TRBV7-2 with TRBJ1-4; TRBD1 matches 7 bases. Trimming cost V 1 base and J 8 bases; bases outside gene matches: 7. The CDR3 is 15 residues long. Germline assignment: CDR1 SGHTA and CDR2 FQGNSA. CDR3 bases: TGTGCCAGCAGCTTAGGAAGGGGGCTGAGGGAAAAACTGTTTTTT. Residues: CASSLGRGLREKLFF.